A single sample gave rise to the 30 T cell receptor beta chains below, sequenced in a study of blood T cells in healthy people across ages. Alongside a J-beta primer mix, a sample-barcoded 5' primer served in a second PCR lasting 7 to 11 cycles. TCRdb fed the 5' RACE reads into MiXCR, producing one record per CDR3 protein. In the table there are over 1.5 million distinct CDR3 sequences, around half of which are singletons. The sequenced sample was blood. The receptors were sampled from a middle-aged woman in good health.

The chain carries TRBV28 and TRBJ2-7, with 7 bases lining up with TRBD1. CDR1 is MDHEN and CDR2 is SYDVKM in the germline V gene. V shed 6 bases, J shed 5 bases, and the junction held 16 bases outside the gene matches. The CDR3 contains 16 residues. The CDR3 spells CASSQRQGFLAHEQYF. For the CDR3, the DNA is TGTGCCAGCAGCCAAAGACAGGGTTTCTTGGCCCACGAGCAGTACTTC.

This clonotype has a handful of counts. Here the CDR3 DNA reads TGTGCCAGCAGCCGGGGGGGGCTCGAGGAGACCCAGTACTTC. This gives the protein CASSRGGLEETQYF. J is TRBJ2-5 and V is TRBV7-2, with TRBD2 identical over 8 bases. Germline CDR1 is SGHTA and CDR2 is FQGNSA. The CDR3 covers 14 residues. V trimming: 5 bases; J trimming: 5 bases; junction bases outside the gene matches: 7.

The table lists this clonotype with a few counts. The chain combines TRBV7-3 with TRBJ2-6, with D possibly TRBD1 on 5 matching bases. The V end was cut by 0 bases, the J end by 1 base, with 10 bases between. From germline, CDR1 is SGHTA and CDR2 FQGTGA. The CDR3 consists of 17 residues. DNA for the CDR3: TGTGCCAGCAGCTTAACAGGGGCGGTTTCTGGGGCCAACGTCCTGACTTTC. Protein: CASSLTGAVSGANVLTF.

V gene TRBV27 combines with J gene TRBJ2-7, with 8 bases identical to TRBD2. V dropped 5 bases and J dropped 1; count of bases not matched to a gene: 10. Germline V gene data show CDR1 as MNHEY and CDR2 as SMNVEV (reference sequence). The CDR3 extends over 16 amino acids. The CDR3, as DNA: TGTGCCAGCAGTACCTCAGCGGGGGAGGAGTCCTACGAGCAGTACTTC. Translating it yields CASSTSAGEESYEQYF.

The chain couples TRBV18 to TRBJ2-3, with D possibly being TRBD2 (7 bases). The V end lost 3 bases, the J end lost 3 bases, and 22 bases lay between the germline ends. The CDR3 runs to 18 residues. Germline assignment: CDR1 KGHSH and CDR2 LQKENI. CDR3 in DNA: TGTGCCAGCTCACCCCTGGGGGGCCACCCGGGAGGAACAGATACGCAGTATTTT. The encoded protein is CASSPLGGHPGGTDTQYF.

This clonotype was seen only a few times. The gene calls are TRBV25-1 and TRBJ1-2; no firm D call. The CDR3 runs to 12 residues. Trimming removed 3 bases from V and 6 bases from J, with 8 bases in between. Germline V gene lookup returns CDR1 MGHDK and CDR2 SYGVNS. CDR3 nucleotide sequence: TGTGCCAGCAGTGATATAGGGAATGGCTACACCTTC. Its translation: CASSDIGNGYTF.

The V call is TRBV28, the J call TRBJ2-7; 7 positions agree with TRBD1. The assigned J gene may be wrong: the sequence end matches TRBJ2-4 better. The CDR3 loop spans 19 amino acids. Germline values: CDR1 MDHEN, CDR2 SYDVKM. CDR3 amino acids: CASSFGRIGTVLAKNIQYF. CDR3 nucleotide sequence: TGTGCCAGCAGTTTTGGGCGAATTGGGACAGTATTGGCCAAAAACATTCAGTACTTC.

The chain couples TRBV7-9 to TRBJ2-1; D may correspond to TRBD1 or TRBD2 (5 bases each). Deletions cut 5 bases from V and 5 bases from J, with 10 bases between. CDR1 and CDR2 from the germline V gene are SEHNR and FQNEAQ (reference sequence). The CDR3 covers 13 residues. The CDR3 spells CASSRDADNEQFF. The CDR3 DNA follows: TGTGCCAGCAGCAGGGACGCAGACAATGAGCAGTTCTTC.

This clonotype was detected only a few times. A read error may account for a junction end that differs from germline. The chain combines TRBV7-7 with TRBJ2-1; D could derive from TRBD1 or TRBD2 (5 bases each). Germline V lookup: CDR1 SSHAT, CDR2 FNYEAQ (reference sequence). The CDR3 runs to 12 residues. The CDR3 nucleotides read TGTGCTAGCAGCTTGGGGGACGGTTTGCAGTTCTTC. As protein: CASSLGDGLQFF. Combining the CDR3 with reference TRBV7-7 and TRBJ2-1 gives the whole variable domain GAGVSQSPRYKVTKRGQDVTLRCDPISSHATLYWYQQALGQGPEFLTYFNYEAQPDKSGLPSDRFSAERPEGSISTLTIQRTEQRDSAMYRCASSLGDGLQFFGPGTRLTVL.

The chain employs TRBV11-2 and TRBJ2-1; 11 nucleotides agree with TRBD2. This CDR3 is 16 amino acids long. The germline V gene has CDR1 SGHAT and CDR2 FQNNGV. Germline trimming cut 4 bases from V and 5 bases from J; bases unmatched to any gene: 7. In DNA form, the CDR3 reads TGTGCCAGCAGCTCCACTAGCGGGGGAGTCAACAATGAGCAGTTCTTC. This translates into CASSSTSGGVNNEQFF.

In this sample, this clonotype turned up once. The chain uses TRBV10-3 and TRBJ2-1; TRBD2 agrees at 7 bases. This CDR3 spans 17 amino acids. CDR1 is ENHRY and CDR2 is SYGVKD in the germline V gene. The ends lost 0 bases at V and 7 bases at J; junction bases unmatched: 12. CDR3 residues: CAISESTSPWSGNEQFF. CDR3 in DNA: TGTGCCATCAGTGAGTCGACTAGCCCCTGGTCGGGGAATGAGCAGTTCTTC.

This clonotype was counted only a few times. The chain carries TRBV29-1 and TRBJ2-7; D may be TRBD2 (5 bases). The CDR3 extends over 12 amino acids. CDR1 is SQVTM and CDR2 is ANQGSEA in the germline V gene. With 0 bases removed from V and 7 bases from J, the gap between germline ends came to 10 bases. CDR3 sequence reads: CSVEERAGEQYF. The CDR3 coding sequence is TGCAGCGTTGAAGAGCGGGCTGGTGAGCAGTACTTC.

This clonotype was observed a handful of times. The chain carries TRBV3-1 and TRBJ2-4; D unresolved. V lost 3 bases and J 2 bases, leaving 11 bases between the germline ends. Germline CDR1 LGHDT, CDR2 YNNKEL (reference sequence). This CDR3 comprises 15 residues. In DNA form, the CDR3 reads TGTGCCAGCAGCCATCTAGGGTCCACCAAAAACATTCAGTACTTC. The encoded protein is CASSHLGSTKNIQYF. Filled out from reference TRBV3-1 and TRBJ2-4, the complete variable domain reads DTAVSQTPKYLVTQMGNDKSIKCEQNLGHDTMYWYKQDSKKFLKIMFSYNNKELIINETVPNRFSPKSPDKAHLNLHINSLELGDSAVYFCASSHLGSTKNIQYFGAGTRLSVL.

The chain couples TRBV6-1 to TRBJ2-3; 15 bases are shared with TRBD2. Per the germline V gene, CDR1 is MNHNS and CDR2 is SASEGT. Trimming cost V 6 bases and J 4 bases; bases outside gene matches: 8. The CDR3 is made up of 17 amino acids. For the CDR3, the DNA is TGTGCCAGCAGACCCGGACTAGCGGGGGGGCTGGCAGATACGCAGTATTTT. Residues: CASRPGLAGGLADTQYF.

CDR3 residues: CAISIRDTYGYTF. The CDR3 DNA reads as TGTGCCATCAGTATCCGGGACACTTATGGCTACACCTTC. This chain connects TRBV10-3 to TRBJ1-2, with D tentatively TRBD1 (6 bases). The length of the CDR3 is 13 residues. CDR1 and CDR2 (germline): ENHRY, SYGVKD. Trimming removed 5 bases from V and 5 bases from J, with 12 bases in between.

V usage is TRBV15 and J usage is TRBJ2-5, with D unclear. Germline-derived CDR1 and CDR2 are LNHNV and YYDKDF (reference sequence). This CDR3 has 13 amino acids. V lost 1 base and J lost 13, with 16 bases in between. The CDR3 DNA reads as TGTGCCACCAGCAGAGGGGCTTCAGGTCGACGGTACTTC. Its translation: CATSRGASGRRYF.

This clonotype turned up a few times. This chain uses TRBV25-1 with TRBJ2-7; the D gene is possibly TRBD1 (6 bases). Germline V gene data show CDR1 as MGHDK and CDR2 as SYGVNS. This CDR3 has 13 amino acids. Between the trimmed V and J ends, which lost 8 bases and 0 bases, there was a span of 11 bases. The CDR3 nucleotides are TGTGCCAGCCGGGACACTCGCTCCTACGAGCAGTACTTC. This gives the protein CASRDTRSYEQYF.

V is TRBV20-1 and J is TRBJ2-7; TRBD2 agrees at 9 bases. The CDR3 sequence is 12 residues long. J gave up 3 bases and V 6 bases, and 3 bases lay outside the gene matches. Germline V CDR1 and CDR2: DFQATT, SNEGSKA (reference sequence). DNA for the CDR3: TGCAGTGCCCCGACTAGCGGCTACGAGCAGTACTTC. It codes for CSAPTSGYEQYF.

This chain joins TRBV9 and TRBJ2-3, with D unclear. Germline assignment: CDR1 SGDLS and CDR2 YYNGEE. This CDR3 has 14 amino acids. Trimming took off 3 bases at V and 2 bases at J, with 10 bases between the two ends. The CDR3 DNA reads TGTGCCAGCAGCGACGTTAGGGTCACAGATACGCAGTATTTT. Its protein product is CASSDVRVTDTQYF.

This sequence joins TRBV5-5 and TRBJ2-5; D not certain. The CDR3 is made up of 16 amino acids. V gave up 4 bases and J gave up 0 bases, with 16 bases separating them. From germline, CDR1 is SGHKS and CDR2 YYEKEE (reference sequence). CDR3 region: CASSPRLARYQETQYF. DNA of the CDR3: TGTGCCAGCAGCCCTAGACTGGCGAGGTACCAAGAGACCCAGTACTTC.

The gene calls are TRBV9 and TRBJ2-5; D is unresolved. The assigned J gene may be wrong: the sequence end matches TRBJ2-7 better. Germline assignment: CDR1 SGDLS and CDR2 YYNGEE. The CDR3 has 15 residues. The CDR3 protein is CASSAAEALAYEQYF. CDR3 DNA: TGTGCCAGCAGCGCCGCAGAGGCCCTTGCCTACGAGCAGTACTTC.

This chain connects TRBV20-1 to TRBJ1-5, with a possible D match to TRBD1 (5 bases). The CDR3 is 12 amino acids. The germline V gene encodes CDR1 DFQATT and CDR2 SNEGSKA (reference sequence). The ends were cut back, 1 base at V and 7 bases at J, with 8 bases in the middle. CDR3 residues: CSARGGVQPQHF. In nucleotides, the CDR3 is TGCAGTGCTAGAGGGGGGGTGCAGCCCCAGCATTTT.

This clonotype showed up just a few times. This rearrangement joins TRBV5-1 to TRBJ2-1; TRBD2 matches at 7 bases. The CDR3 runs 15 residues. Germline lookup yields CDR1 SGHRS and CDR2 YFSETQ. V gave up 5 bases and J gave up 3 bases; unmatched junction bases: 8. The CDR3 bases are TGCGCCAGCAGGTATGAGGCGGGGGACTACAATGAGCAGTTCTTC. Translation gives CASRYEAGDYNEQFF.

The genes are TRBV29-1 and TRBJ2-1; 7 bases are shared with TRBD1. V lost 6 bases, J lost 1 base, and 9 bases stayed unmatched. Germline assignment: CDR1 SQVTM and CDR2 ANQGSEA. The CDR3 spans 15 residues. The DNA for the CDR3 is TGCAGCGTATGGGACAGCCAATTATCCTACAATGAGCAGTTCTTC. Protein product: CSVWDSQLSYNEQFF.

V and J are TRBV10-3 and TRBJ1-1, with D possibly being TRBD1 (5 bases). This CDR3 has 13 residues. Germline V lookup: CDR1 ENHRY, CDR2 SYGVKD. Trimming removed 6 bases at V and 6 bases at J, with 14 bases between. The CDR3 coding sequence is TGTGCCATCAGGCAGGGTGTGACTGCTGAAGCTTTCTTT. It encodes CAIRQGVTAEAFF.

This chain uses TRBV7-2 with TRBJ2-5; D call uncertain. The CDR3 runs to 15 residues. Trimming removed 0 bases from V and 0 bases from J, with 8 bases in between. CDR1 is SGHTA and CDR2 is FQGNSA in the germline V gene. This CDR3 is CASSLALGNQETQYF. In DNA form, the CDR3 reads TGTGCCAGCAGCTTAGCTCTCGGCAACCAAGAGACCCAGTACTTC.

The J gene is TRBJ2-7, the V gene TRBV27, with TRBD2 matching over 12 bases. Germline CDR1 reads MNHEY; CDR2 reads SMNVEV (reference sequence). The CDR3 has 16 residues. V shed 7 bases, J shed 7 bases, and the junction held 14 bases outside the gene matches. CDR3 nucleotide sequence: TGTGCCAGCATTCCGGGGACTAGCGGGCCTACCAATGAGCAGTACTTC. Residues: CASIPGTSGPTNEQYF.

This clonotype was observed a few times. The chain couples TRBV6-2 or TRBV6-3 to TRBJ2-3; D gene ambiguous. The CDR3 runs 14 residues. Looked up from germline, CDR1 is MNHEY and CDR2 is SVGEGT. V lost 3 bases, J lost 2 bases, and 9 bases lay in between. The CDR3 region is CASSYVGYTDTQYF. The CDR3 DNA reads TGTGCCAGCAGTTATGTCGGTTACACAGATACGCAGTATTTT.

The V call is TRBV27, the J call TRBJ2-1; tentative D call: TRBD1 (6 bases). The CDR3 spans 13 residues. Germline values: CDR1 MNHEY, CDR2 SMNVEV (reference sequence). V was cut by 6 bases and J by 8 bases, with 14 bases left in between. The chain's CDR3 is CASRPLGGYEQFF. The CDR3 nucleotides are TGTGCCAGCAGGCCTCTAGGGGGTTATGAGCAGTTCTTC.

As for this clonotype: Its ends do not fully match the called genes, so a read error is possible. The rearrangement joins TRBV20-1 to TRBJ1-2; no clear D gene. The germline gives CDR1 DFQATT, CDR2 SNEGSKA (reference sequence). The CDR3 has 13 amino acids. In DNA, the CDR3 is TGCAGTACTAGAGGATTTCTTAACTATGGCTACACCTTC. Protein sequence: CSTRGFLNYGYTF.